These 2 T cell receptor beta chains share one sample of origin, sequenced in a study of shared clonotypes between healthy human individuals. Produced via immunoSEQ multiplex PCR; TCRdb's table is partial and in-frame only. The sample shows about 1.5 million clones, 98% of them seen only once. Specimen: naive CD4+ T cells sorted from blood. As to subset: CD45RA+ positively selected. These receptor sequences come from a man younger than 45 in good health.

This chain connects TRBV10-2 to TRBJ2-5, with 10 bases matching TRBD2. Germline V CDR1 and CDR2: WSHSY, SAAADI. The CDR3 consists of 14 residues. The V segment lost 5 bases and the J segment 4 bases; nucleotides outside the gene matches: 4. CDR3 residues: CASSSGRALETQYF. The CDR3, as DNA: TGCGCCAGCAGTAGCGGGAGGGCCTTAGAGACCCAGTACTTC.

The chain is built from TRBV19 and TRBJ2-1, with TRBD1 matching 7 bases. CDR3 length: 17 residues. V dropped 7 bases and J dropped 4; count of bases not matched to a gene: 16. Germline CDR1 and CDR2: LNHDA and SQIVND (reference sequence). CDR3 sequence reads: CASKEGGRADPYNEQFF. In DNA, the CDR3 is TGTGCCAGTAAAGAAGGGGGCCGAGCGGATCCGTACAATGAGCAGTTCTTC.